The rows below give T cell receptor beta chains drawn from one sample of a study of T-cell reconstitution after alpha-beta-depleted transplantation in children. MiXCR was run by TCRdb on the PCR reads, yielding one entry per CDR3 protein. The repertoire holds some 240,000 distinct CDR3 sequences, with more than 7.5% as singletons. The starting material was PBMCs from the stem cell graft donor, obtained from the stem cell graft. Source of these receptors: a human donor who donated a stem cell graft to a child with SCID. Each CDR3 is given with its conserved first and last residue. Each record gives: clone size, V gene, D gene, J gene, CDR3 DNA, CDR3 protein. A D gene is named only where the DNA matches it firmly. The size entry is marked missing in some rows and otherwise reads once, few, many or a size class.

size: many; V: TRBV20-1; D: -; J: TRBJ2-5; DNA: TGCAGTGCCAGAGGACCATTCGAAGAGACCCAGTACTTC; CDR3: CSARGPFEETQYF
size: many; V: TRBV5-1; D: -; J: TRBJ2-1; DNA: TGCGCCAGCAGCTTGCAGGGGGGGCGTGGCAATGAGCAGTTCTTC; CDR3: CASSLQGGRGNEQFF
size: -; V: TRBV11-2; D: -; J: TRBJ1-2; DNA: TGTGCCAGCAGCTCGCAGGGGTCTGGCTACACCTTC; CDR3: CASSSQGSGYTF
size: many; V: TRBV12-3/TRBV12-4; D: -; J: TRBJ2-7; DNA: TGTGCCAGCAGTTCCCGCTACGAGCAGTACTTC; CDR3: CASSSRYEQYF
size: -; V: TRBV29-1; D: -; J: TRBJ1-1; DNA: TGCAGCGTTGGCGGTTTGGGGAGGTCGTTCCCTGAAGCTTTCTTT; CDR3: CSVGGLGRSFPEAFF
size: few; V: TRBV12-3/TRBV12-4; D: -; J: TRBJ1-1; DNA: TGTGCCAGCAGTTTGGTGGGCGCCTCAAACACTGAAGCTTTCTTT; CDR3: CASSLVGASNTEAFF
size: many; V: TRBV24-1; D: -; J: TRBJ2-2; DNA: TGTGCCACCAGTGATTTTCCCGGCGGGCTGTTTTTT; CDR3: CATSDFPGGLFF
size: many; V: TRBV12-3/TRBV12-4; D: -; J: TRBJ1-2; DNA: TGTGCCAGCAGCCCGGGGGTTTATGGCTACACCTTC; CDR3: CASSPGVYGYTF
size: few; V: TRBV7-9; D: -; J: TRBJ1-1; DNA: TGTGCCAGCAGCCCTCTCCCCGGTAGCCCCCGCACTGAAGCTTTCTTT; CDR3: CASSPLPGSPRTEAFF
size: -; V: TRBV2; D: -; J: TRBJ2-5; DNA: TGTGCCAGCATTGCGGGACTCGCCCAAGAGACCCAGTACTTC; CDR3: CASIAGLAQETQYF
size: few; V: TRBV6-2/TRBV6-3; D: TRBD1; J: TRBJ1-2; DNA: TGTGCCAGCAGATCCGGACAGGCCCACTATGGCTACACCTTC; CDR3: CASRSGQAHYGYTF
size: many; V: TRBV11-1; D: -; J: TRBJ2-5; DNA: TGTGCCAGCAGCTCGGACCCCTGGGTAGGGCCTAATCAAGAGACCCAGTACTTC; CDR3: CASSSDPWVGPNQETQYF
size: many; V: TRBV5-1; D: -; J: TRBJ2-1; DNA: TGCGCCAGCAGGCCCGAGGGCGGCCTATACAATGAGCAGTTCTTC; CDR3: CASRPEGGLYNEQFF
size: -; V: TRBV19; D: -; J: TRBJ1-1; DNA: TGTGCCAGTGGACCCGGATCCGACACTTACACTGAAGCTTTCTTT; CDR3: CASGPGSDTYTEAFF
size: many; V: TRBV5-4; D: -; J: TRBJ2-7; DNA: TGTGCCAGCAGCCTGCAAGAAACCTACGAGCAGTACTTC; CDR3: CASSLQETYEQYF
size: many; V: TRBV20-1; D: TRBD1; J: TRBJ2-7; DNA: TGCAGTGCTAGACTACAGGGGACCTACGAGCAGTACTTC; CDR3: CSARLQGTYEQYF
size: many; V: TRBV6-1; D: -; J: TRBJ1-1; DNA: TGTGCCAGCAGTGAATGGGGGTTTAGGAACACTGAAGCTTTCTTT; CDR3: CASSEWGFRNTEAFF
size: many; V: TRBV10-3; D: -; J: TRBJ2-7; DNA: TGTGCCATCAGGGGCCGAACCTACGAGCAGTACTTC; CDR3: CAIRGRTYEQYF
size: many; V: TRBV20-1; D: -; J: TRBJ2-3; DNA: TGCAGTGCTAGAGCAGGGAGGAGCACAGATACGCAGTATTTT; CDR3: CSARAGRSTDTQYF
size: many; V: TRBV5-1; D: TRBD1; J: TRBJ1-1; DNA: TGCGCCAGCAGCCCGGACAGGGGGAACACTGAAGCTTTCTTT; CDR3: CASSPDRGNTEAFF
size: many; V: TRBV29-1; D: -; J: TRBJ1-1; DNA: TGCAGCGTTGTATCGGGGGGAAACACTGAAGCTTTCTTT; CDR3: CSVVSGGNTEAFF
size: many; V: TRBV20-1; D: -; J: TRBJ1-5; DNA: TGCAGTGCTAGTTCCCCGGAGGGCAATCAGCCCCAGCATTTT; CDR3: CSASSPEGNQPQHF
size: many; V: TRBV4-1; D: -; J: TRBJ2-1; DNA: TGCGCCAGCAGCCAACAACTCTTCCTCGGCGGGGCTTACTGGTTCTTC; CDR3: CASSQQLFLGGAYWFF
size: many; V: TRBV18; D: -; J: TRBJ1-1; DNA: TGTGCCAGCTCACCAACGCTTGGGCCGTGGGACACTGAAGCTTTCTTT; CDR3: CASSPTLGPWDTEAFF
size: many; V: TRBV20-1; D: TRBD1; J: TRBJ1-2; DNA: TGCAGTGCTAGGAACAGGGGATGGGACTATGGCTACACCTTC; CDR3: CSARNRGWDYGYTF
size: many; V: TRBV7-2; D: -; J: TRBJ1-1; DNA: TGTGCCAGCAGCACAAGAACGAACACTGAAGCTTTCTTT; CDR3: CASSTRTNTEAFF
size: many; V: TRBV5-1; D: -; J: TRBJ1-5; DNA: TGCGCCAGCAGAGGGGGTTGGGGTCAGCCCCAGCATTTT; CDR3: CASRGGWGQPQHF
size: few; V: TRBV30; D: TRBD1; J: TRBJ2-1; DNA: TGTGCCTGGAGTGGGGACAGGGACGATGAGCAGTTCTTC; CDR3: CAWSGDRDDEQFF
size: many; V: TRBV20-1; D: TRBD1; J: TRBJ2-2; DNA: TGCAGTGCTGACCCGGGACAGATGAACACCGGGGAGCTGTTTTTT; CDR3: CSADPGQMNTGELFF
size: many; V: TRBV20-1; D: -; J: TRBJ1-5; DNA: TGCAGTGCTAGACCTAAATGGAGTGGGCAGGGAGGGAGCCAGCCCCAGCATTTT; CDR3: CSARPKWSGQGGSQPQHF
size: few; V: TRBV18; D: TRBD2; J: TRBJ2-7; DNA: TGTGCCAGCCAACTCGATGGCGGGGGCTCCTACGAGCAGTACTTC; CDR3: CASQLDGGGSYEQYF
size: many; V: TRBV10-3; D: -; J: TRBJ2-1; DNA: TGTGCCATCAGGGGGGGGCCTGAGGGCGATGAGCAGTTCTTC; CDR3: CAIRGGPEGDEQFF
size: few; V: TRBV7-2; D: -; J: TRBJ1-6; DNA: TGTGCCAGCAGCTTAGGGACTTCAGCAAATTCACCCCTCCACTTT; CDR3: CASSLGTSANSPLHF
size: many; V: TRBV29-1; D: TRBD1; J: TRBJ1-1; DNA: TGCAGCGTTGAAGCGTGGGACAGGGCTTACACTGAAGCTTTCTTT; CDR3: CSVEAWDRAYTEAFF
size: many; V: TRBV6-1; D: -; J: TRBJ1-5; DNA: TGTGCCAGCACGTCTTTTAAGGGTAATCAGCCCCAGCATTTT; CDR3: CASTSFKGNQPQHF
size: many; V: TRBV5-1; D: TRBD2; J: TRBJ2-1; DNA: TGCGCCAGCAGCACGTCCGGGACTAGCGGGGGGGCCGTTCTCAATGAGCAGTTCTTC; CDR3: CASSTSGTSGGAVLNEQFF
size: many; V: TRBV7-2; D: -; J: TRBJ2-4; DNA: TGTGCCAGCAGCCGAAGTACAGGGAGCGAAAACATTCAGTACTTC; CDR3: CASSRSTGSENIQYF
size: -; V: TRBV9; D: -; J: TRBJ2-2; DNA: TGTGCCAGCACCGGGAAGCAGTGGGGGTACACCGGGGAGCTGTTTTTT; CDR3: CASTGKQWGYTGELFF
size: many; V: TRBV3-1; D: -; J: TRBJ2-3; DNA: TGTGCCAGCAGCCAACATGGAGGGGACACAGATACGCAGTATTTT; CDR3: CASSQHGGDTDTQYF
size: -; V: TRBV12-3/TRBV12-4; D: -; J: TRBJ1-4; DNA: TGTGCCAGCAGTTTAATGGTGTCGCGGAATGAAAAACTGTTTTTT; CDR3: CASSLMVSRNEKLFF
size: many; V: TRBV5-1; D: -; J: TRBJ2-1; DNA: TGCGCCAGCAGCCCGGACGCCTTAAGCTCCTACAATGAGCAGTTCTTC; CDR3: CASSPDALSSYNEQFF
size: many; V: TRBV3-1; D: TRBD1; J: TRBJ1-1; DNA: TGTGCCAGCAGAAACGGACAGGGGGGGACGTACACTGAAGCTTTCTTT; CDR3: CASRNGQGGTYTEAFF
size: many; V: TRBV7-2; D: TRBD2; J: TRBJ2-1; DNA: TGTGCCAGCAGCCCTAGGTCGACTAGCGGAACCTACAATGAGCAGTTCTTC; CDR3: CASSPRSTSGTYNEQFF
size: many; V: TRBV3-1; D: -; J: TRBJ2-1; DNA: TGTGCCAGCAGCCAAGATTCTAGGGAGGGGGGGGCGTACTACAATGAGCAGTTCTTC; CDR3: CASSQDSREGGAYYNEQFF
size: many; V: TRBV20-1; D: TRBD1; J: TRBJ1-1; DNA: TGCAGTGCTAGGTTCCGGGACAGGTCCACTGAAGCTTTCTTT; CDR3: CSARFRDRSTEAFF
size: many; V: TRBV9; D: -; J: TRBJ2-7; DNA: TGTGCCAGCAGCCCCCAGACCATACCGACATACGAGCAGTACTTC; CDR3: CASSPQTIPTYEQYF
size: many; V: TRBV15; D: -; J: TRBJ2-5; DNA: TGTGCCACCAGCAGAGACGTATCCAGCAAAGAGACCCAGTACTTC; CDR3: CATSRDVSSKETQYF
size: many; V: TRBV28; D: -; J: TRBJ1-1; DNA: TGTGCCAGCAGTTTATACGGGGGCGCCAACACTGAAGCTTTCTTT; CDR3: CASSLYGGANTEAFF
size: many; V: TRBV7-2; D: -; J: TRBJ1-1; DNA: TGTGCCAGCAGCTCGCCGACAGCCACTGAAGCTTTCTTT; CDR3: CASSSPTATEAFF
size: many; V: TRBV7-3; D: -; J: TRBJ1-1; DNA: TGTGCCAGCAGCTTATCGCACATGAACACTGAAGCTTTCTTT; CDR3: CASSLSHMNTEAFF
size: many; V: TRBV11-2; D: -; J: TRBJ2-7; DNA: TGTGCCAGCAGCTTAGATGTCGGGGTAAACAGCTACGAGCAGTACTTC; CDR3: CASSLDVGVNSYEQYF
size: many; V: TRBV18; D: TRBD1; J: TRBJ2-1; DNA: TGTGCCAGCTCACCACAACAGGGGACGACCTACAATGAGCAGTTCTTC; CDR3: CASSPQQGTTYNEQFF
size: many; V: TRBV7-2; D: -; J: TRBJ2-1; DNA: TGTGCCAGCAGCTCTCACCTTAACAGCCTCTCCTACAATGAGCAGTTCTTC; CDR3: CASSSHLNSLSYNEQFF
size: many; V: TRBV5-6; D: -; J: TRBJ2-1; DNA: TGTGCCAGCAGCTTGGTGGGCTCCTACAATGAGCAGTTCTTC; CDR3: CASSLVGSYNEQFF
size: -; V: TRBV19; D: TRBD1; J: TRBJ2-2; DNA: TGTGCCAGTAGTCAGGGGGTAGGGGCCGGGGAGCTGTTTTTT; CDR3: CASSQGVGAGELFF
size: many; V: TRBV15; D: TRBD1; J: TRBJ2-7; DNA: TGTGCCACCAGCAGGGGACAGGGAGGTCACGAGCAGTACTTC; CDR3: CATSRGQGGHEQYF